The clone carrying this T cell receptor beta chain was picked up a small number of times. The antigen is unknown. The data belong to a study of beta chain features in type 1 diabetes. Study summary: Sorted cells examined across all samples numbered around 100 million. Study-wide points: TCRB CDR3s from Type 1 diabetes patients were moderately but significantly shorter in all four CD4+ subsets.

Sorted populations all exceeded 98% purity. The CDR3 has 14 residues. Germline V lookup: CDR1 MNHNS, CDR2 SASEGT. The trim removed 6 bases at V and 3 bases at J, leaving 8 bases unmatched. Every isolated RNA sample was fully reverse transcribed, so sequencing captured expressed TCRB transcripts. TCRdb keeps only in-frame clones here, not all; method: immunoSEQ multiplex PCR. The data show fewer than 200,000 clones, 10% to 13% seen once. The chain carries TRBV6-1 and TRBJ2-7; 7 positions agree with TRBD1. This receptor was identified in a man aged 25 to 40 with type 1 diabetes. The specimen sequenced was central memory CD4+ T cells from blood. The DNA for the CDR3 is TGTGCCAGCAGATCCGGGACAGCCCTCTACGAGCAGTACTTC. It encodes CASRSGTALYEQYF.